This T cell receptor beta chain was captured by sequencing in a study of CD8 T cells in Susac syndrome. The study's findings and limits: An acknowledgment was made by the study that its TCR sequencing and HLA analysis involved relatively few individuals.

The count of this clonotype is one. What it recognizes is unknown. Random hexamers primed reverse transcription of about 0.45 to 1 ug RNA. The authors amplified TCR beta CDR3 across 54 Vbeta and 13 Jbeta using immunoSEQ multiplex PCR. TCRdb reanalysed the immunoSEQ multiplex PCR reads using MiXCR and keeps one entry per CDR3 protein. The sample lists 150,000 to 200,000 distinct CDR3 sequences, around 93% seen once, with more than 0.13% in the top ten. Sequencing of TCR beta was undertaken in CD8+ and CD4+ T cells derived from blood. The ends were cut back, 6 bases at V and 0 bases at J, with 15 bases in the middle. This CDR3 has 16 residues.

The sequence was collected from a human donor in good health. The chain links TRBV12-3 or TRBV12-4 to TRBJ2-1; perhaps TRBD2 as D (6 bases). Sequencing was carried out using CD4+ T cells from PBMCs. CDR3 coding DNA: TGTGCCAGCAGGAATAGCGGCCCGAGCTCCTACAATGAGCAGTTCTTC. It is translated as CASRNSGPSSYNEQFF.